These 27 T cell receptor beta chains originate from one sample sequenced in a study of blood T cell repertoires in COVID-19. Some clones are missing from TCRdb's copy, which holds only in-frame ones; the method was immunoSEQ multiplex PCR. Found here are several thousand clones, nearly 90% of them singletons; the top ten hold around 23%. Sequencing was carried out using peripheral blood. These receptors were obtained from a human donor in a cohort sampled during active COVID-19.

The rearrangement links TRBV7-2 to TRBJ2-1, with 14 bases that match TRBD2. The CDR3 totals 16 residues. Germline CDR1 and CDR2: SGHTA and FQGNSA. The V gene end was trimmed by 5 bases and the J gene end by 7 bases; junction bases not matched to a gene: 7. The CDR3 bases are TGTGCCAGCAGCCAGCCCGGACTAGCGGGGGGAAATGAGCAGTTCTTC. Translation gives CASSQPGLAGGNEQFF.

This chain links TRBV28 with TRBJ1-5; D is unclear. The germline V gene encodes CDR1 MDHEN and CDR2 SYDVKM. CDR3 size: 15 residues. The V end was cut by 5 bases, the J end by 5 bases, with 16 bases between. CDR3 sequence: CASSPRVGLYQPQHF. DNA for the CDR3: TGTGCCAGCAGTCCCCGAGTAGGACTATATCAGCCCCAGCATTTT. Variable domain in full (rest from reference TRBV28 and TRBJ1-5): DVKVTQSSRYLVKRTGEKVFLECVQDMDHENMFWYRQDPGLGLRLIYFSYDVKMKEKGDIPEGYSVSREKKERFSLILESASTNQTSMYLCASSPRVGLYQPQHFGDGTRLSIL.

The rearrangement joins TRBV5-8 to TRBJ2-5; TRBD1 agrees at 10 bases. V dropped 7 bases and J dropped 2; count of bases not matched to a gene: 5. This CDR3 contains 14 residues. CDR1 SGHTS and CDR2 YDEGEE come from the germline V gene. CDR3 sequence: CASLPGQGQETQYF. The CDR3 DNA reads as TGTGCCAGCTTACCGGGACAGGGGCAAGAGACCCAGTACTTC. Supplemented by reference TRBV5-8 and TRBJ2-5, the full variable domain reads EAGVTQSPTHLIKTRGQQATLRCSPISGHTSVYWYQQALGLGLQFLLWYDEGEERNRGNFPPRFSGRQFPNYSSELNVNALELEDSALYLCASLPGQGQETQYFGPGTRLLVL.

Written as DNA, the CDR3 is TGTGCCAGCAAGGGAGCGACGGCGAACTATGGCTACACCTTC. This translates into CASKGATANYGYTF. The chain has TRBV27 and TRBJ1-2; D is ambiguous. Trimming removed 7 bases at V and 2 bases at J, with 14 bases between. The CDR3 loop spans 14 amino acids. The germline V gene encodes CDR1 MNHEY and CDR2 SMNVEV (reference sequence).

The V gene is TRBV15, the J gene TRBJ2-3, with TRBD2 matching 7 bases. CDR3 size: 14 residues. Per germline, CDR1 LNHNV and CDR2 YYDKDF (reference sequence). V dropped 0 bases and J dropped 5; count of bases not matched to a gene: 2. CDR3 amino acids: CATSRDPSGDTQYF. The CDR3 DNA sequence: TGTGCCACCAGCAGAGATCCTAGCGGAGATACGCAGTATTTT.

V usage is TRBV4-1 and J usage is TRBJ2-3, with 9 bases identical to TRBD1. V was clipped by 4 bases and J by 5 bases; unmatched bases: 7. The germline gives CDR1 MGHRA, CDR2 YSYEKL. There are 15 residues in the CDR3. The DNA of the CDR3 is TGCGCCAGCAGCCTAATGACAGGGGGAGAAGATACGCAGTATTTT. Protein product: CASSLMTGGEDTQYF.

The rearrangement joins TRBV30 to TRBJ2-5; D possibly corresponds to TRBD2 (6 bases). Trimming removed 1 base at V and 4 bases at J, with 13 bases between. This CDR3 is built from 14 residues. The germline V gene encodes CDR1 GTSNPN and CDR2 SVGIG (reference sequence). The CDR3 here is CAWSARGGRETQYF. DNA for the CDR3: TGTGCCTGGAGTGCACGAGGAGGGCGAGAGACCCAGTACTTC.

The genes are TRBV6-6 and TRBJ2-3, with TRBD2 matching 11 bases. This CDR3 region has 16 residues. From germline, CDR1 is MNHNY and CDR2 SVGAGI (reference sequence). V gave up 0 bases and J gave up 1 base; unmatched junction bases: 0. The CDR3 spells CASSYSGLAGTDTQYF. The CDR3 DNA follows: TGTGCCAGCAGTTACTCGGGACTAGCGGGCACAGATACGCAGTATTTT.

The V gene is TRBV4-3, the J gene TRBJ2-2; TRBD2 matches at 12 bases. Germline-derived CDR1 and CDR2 are LGHNA and YSLEER. V was clipped by 5 bases and J by 8 bases; unmatched bases: 15. There are 18 residues in the CDR3. The CDR3 DNA reads TGCGCCAGCAGCAGGCGACTAGCGGGAGAGAGGGGGAGTGGGGAGCTGTTTTTT. It translates to CASSRRLAGERGSGELFF.

The chain links TRBV6-5 to TRBJ2-5; 7 nucleotides agree with TRBD2. The CDR3 extends over 16 amino acids. CDR1 MNHEY and CDR2 SVGAGI come from the germline V gene. V lost 0 bases to trimming and J lost 3 bases; unmatched junction nucleotides: 7. The DNA of the CDR3 is TGTGCCAGCAGTTACTCGGGGGAGGGCCTCAAAGAGACCCAGTACTTC. Amino acids: CASSYSGEGLKETQYF.

This chain links TRBV2 with TRBJ1-5; D is unresolved. Trimming took off 11 bases at V and 4 bases at J, with 21 bases between the two ends. Germline V CDR1 and CDR2: SNHLY, FYNNEI. The CDR3 is 15 amino acids. The CDR3 region is CASGPRRVENQPQHF. The CDR3 nucleotides are TGTGCCTCCGGACCCCGGAGGGTTGAGAATCAGCCCCAGCATTTT. The variable domain in full, completed from reference TRBV2 and TRBJ1-5, reads EPEVTQTPSHQVTQMGQEVILRCVPISNHLYFYWYRQILGQKVEFLVSFYNNEISEKSEIFDDQFSVERPDGSNFTLKIRSTKLEDSAMYFCASGPRRVENQPQHFGDGTRLSIL.

The chain employs TRBV21-1 and TRBJ2-2; the D segment call TRBD2 is taken from the table without a DNA check. TRBV21-1 is given as a pseudogene. The CDR3 loop spans 14 amino acids. Here the CDR3 reads CASSSGLYGGELFF. The CDR3 bases are TGTGCCAGCAGTTCCGGACTTTATGGCGGGGAGCTGTTTTTT.

The rearrangement links TRBV4-3 to TRBJ2-2; 15 nucleotides match TRBD2. Germline-derived CDR1 and CDR2 are LGHNA and YSLEER. This CDR3 has 19 residues. V lost 0 bases to trimming and J lost 5 bases; unmatched junction nucleotides: 7. In DNA form, the CDR3 reads TGCGCCAGCAGCCAAGAAATGGGACTAGCGGGAGGTAGTACCGGGGAGCTGTTTTTT. Translated: CASSQEMGLAGGSTGELFF.

The chain is built from TRBV9 and TRBJ2-1, with 9 bases identical to TRBD2. The CDR3 sequence is 15 residues long. Germline V gene lookup returns CDR1 SGDLS and CDR2 YYNGEE. V shed 0 bases, J shed 6 bases, and the junction held 4 bases outside the gene matches. CDR3 in amino acids: CASSVGGGASNEQFF. The CDR3 bases are TGTGCCAGCAGCGTAGGCGGGGGGGCCTCCAATGAGCAGTTCTTC.

V gene TRBV4-3 combines with J gene TRBJ2-1, with D tentatively TRBD2 (5 bases). The V gene's germline CDR1 is LGHNA and CDR2 YSLEER. The V and J ends lost 1 base and 1 base respectively, with 14 bases between them. The CDR3 contains 17 residues. The CDR3 coding sequence is TGCGCCAGCAGCCAAGTTTGGCTAGCCGATTCCTACAATGAGCAGTTCTTC. This gives the protein CASSQVWLADSYNEQFF.

V and J are TRBV12-3 or TRBV12-4 and TRBJ1-5, with D possibly being TRBD1 (5 bases). Trimming removed 3 bases from V and 11 bases from J, with 14 bases in between. The CDR3 totals 13 residues. This CDR3 is CASSLTPETAQHF. The CDR3 DNA is TGTGCCAGCAGTTTGACACCCGAGACAGCCCAGCATTTT.

V is TRBV1 and J is TRBJ1-1. TRBV1 is assigned pseudogene status. This CDR3 is built from 15 residues. The CDR3 is CTSSQERGINTEAFF. For the CDR3, the DNA is TGCACCAGCAGCCAAGAGCGGGGGATCAACACTGAAGCTTTCTTT.

The chain couples TRBV6-1 to TRBJ1-1, with unresolved D. V lost 2 bases, J lost 1 base, and 8 bases lay in between. CDR3 size: 14 residues. The germline gives CDR1 MNHNS, CDR2 SASEGT. The CDR3 region is CASSEYLSNTEAFF. CDR3 coding DNA: TGTGCCAGCAGTGAATATCTGTCGAACACTGAAGCTTTCTTT.

This chain links TRBV6-5 with TRBJ2-1, with D maybe TRBD1 (5 bases). Germline V CDR1 and CDR2: MNHEY, SVGAGI. Trimming removed 10 bases at V and 0 bases at J, with 13 bases between. CDR3 length: 14 residues. The CDR3 bases are TGTGCCACCGTTAAAGGGGTCTCCTACAATGAGCAGTTCTTC. The encoded protein is CATVKGVSYNEQFF.

The chain links TRBV6-2 or TRBV6-3 to TRBJ2-7; tentative D call: TRBD1 (6 bases). Per the germline V gene, CDR1 is MNHEY and CDR2 is SVGEGT. The length of the CDR3 is 16 residues. The germline V and J ends were trimmed by 0 bases and 0 bases, with 12 bases remaining between them. The CDR3 is CASSYSRQDLSYEQYF. CDR3 DNA sequence: TGTGCCAGCAGTTACTCGAGACAGGACCTCTCCTACGAGCAGTACTTC.

The V gene is TRBV27, the J gene TRBJ2-2; 13 bases are shared with TRBD2. Trimming removed 7 bases from V and 5 bases from J; junction bases left unmatched: 16. Germline V gene data show CDR1 as MNHEY and CDR2 as SMNVEV (reference sequence). The CDR3 totals 19 residues. The CDR3 spells CASTPAGTSGATNTGELFF. The CDR3 nucleotides are TGTGCCAGCACCCCCGCGGGGACTAGCGGGGCGACTAATACCGGGGAGCTGTTTTTT.

The rearrangement joins TRBV3-1 (or the pseudogene TRBV3-2) to TRBJ2-7; 12 bases match TRBD2. V was clipped by 6 bases and J by 2 bases; unmatched bases: 5. The CDR3 runs 15 residues. Germline loops: CDR1 LGHDT, CDR2 YNNKEL (reference sequence). CDR3 in amino acids: CASSQTSGGPYEQYF. The CDR3 region has the DNA TGTGCCAGCAGTCAGACTAGCGGGGGACCCTACGAGCAGTACTTC.

J is TRBJ1-1 and V is TRBV30; D gene uncertain. The CDR3 loop spans 14 amino acids. The V gene's germline CDR1 is GTSNPN and CDR2 SVGIG (reference sequence). The V and J ends lost 2 bases and 3 bases respectively, with 13 bases between them. CDR3 protein: CAWSTRDLDTEAFF. Here the CDR3 DNA reads TGTGCCTGGAGTACCAGAGACTTGGACACTGAAGCTTTCTTT.

The chain carries TRBV5-1 and TRBJ2-1; D is perhaps TRBD2 (5 bases). Germline CDR1 reads SGHRS; CDR2 reads YFSETQ. V was clipped by 4 bases and J by 5 bases, with 10 bases between them. The CDR3 runs 13 residues. The CDR3: CASSTDGNNEQFF. The CDR3 nucleotides read TGCGCCAGCAGCACGGACGGGAACAATGAGCAGTTCTTC.

On this clone: An end of the junction differs from the germline gene, which may be a read error. The chain is built from TRBV4-3 and TRBJ1-6, with D uncertain. CDR1 is LGHNA and CDR2 is YSLEER in the germline V gene. The CDR3 consists of 16 residues. Written as DNA, the CDR3 is TGCGCCAGCAGCGAAGATCCGCGTCCGAACAATTCACCCCTCCACTTT. Translation: CASSEDPRPNNSPLHF.

V gene TRBV25-1 combines with J gene TRBJ2-7, with 7 positions matching TRBD1. J was trimmed by 2 bases and V by 7 bases; bases with no gene match: 5. The length of the CDR3 is 13 residues. Looked up from germline, CDR1 is MGHDK and CDR2 is SYGVNS. CDR3 nucleotides: TGTGCCAGCACCTCGGGACAGCCCTACGAGCAGTACTTC. The encoded protein is CASTSGQPYEQYF.

The chain carries TRBV28 and TRBJ1-2; maybe TRBD1 (6 bases). Per the germline V gene, CDR1 is MDHEN and CDR2 is SYDVKM. Trimming shortened V by 6 bases and J by 4 bases, and 18 bases separated the two germline ends. CDR3 length: 15 amino acids. CDR3 sequence reads: CASSSPGQFVYGYTF. The CDR3 region has the DNA TGTGCCAGCAGCTCACCCGGACAGTTCGTCTATGGCTACACCTTC.